Given below is one T cell receptor beta chain in context. This clone was recorded once. Its antigen is unknown. Base qualities are not provided; no much larger clone lies one nucleotide away. The record originates from a study of blood T cell repertoires in COVID-19 (TCRdb year 2020). Regarding the research as a whole: Collaborator samples came from the United States, Italy and Spain and covered acute and convalescent phases of COVID-19. The prospective study material was composed of cDNA or gDNA derived from T cells, B-cell-depleted T cells, or PBMCs. The dataset comprised deeply sampled blood TCRbeta repertoires from subjects exposed to, actively infected with, or recovered from COVID-19. The repertoires were made available in a free public database intended to serve as a resource for research on the immune response to SARS-CoV-2. Samples were obtained from the ongoing ImmuneRACE study (first 160 participants) and from some 1,300 subjects provided by 6 global collaborators. Sample metadata almost always included a de-identified subject ID, COVID-19 status, age in years and sex. Where available, HLA class I and class II types were obtained from metadata supplied by the sample provider rather than from assay-based typing.

TCRbeta CDR3 regions were amplified from genomic DNA using the immunoSEQ Assay, a bias-controlled multiplex PCR. The study's own analysis went as follows. The number of nucleated cells in each sample was estimated from the amplification of reference gene primers within the assay. To quantify the absolute abundance of each unique TCRbeta CDR3 rearrangement, sequence reads were collapsed and filtered. Productive Simpson clonality was computed per sample as the square root of Simpson's diversity index over productive rearrangements. Not all clones reach the TCRdb copy of this immuneACCESS table, which keeps in-frame sequences only. Checked studies attribute under half of the gap to unresolved V genes and leave the rest unexplained. V and J calls and clone size are as listed in that table; D and trimming were resolved from the DNA. This sample holds tens of thousands of clones; 75% to 90% were observed only once. The ten largest clonotypes hold roughly 1.4% of the sample.

The paper's findings and limits, for the study overall: Clinical and demographic metadata were provided uncurated, with the amount varying by source and participant.

V is cut back by 2 bases and J by 1 base, with 3 bases in the junction unmatched. Including the terminal cysteine and phenylalanine, the CDR3 comprises 16 residues. Here the CDR3 DNA is all that survives: 48 bases in frame from base 1. Looking up the germline V gene yields CDR1 MRHNA and CDR2 SNTAGT. Whole blood was collected in K2EDTA tubes by collaborating institutions according to the institutions' own protocols. Collaborator samples were shipped for TCRbeta analysis as frozen whole blood, isolated PBMCs, or DNA extracted from either sample type. The rearrangement combines TRBV6-4 with TRBJ2-2; 8 central bases correspond to TRBD2. Material: peripheral blood. This clonotype was obtained from a woman in her 40s with acute or convalescent COVID-19. Read as DNA, the sequence is TGTGCCAGCAGTGACAATAGCGGGGTGAACACCGGGGAGCTGTTTTTT. This is translated as CASSDNSGVNTGELFF.